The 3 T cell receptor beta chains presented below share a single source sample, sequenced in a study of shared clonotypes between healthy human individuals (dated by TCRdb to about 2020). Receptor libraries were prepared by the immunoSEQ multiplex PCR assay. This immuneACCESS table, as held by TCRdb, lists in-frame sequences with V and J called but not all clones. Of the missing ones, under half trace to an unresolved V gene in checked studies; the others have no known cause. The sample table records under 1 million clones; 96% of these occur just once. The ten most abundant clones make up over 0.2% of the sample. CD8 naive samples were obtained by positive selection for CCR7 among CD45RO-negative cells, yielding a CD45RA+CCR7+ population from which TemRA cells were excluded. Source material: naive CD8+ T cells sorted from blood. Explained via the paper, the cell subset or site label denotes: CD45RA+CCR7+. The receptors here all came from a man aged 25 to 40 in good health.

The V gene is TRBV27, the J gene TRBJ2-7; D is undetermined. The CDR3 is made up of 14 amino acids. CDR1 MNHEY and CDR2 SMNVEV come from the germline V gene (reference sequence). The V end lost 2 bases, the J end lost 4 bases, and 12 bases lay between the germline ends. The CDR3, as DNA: TGTGCCAGCAGTTTACTAAGTCCTCCTTACGAGCAGTACTTC. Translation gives CASSLLSPPYEQYF.

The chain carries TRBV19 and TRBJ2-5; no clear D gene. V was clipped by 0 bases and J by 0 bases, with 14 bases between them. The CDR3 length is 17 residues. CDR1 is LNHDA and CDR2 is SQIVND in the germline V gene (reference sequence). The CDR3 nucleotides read TGTGCCAGTAGTATAGAGGTAGAGTACGGTTACCAAGAGACCCAGTACTTC. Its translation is CASSIEVEYGYQETQYF.

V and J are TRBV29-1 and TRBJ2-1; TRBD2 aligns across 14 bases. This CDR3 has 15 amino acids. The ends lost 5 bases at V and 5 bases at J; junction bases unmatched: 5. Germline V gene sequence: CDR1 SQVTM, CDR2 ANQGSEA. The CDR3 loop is CSVLGLAGGHNEQFF. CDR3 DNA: TGCAGCGTTTTAGGACTAGCGGGAGGACACAATGAGCAGTTCTTC.